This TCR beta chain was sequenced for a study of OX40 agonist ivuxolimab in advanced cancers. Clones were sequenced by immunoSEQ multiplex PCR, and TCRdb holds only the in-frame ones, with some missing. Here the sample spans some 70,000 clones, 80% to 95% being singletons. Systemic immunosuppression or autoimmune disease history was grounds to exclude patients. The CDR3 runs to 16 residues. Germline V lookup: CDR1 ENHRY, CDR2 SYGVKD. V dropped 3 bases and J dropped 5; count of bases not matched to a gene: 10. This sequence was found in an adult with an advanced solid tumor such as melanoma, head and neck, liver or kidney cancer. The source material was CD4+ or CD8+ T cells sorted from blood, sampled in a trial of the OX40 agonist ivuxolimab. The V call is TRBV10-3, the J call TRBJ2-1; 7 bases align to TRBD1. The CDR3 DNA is TGTGCCATCAGTGATAGGGGGCCCTCCCGAGACAATGAGCAGTTCTTC. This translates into CAISDRGPSRDNEQFF.